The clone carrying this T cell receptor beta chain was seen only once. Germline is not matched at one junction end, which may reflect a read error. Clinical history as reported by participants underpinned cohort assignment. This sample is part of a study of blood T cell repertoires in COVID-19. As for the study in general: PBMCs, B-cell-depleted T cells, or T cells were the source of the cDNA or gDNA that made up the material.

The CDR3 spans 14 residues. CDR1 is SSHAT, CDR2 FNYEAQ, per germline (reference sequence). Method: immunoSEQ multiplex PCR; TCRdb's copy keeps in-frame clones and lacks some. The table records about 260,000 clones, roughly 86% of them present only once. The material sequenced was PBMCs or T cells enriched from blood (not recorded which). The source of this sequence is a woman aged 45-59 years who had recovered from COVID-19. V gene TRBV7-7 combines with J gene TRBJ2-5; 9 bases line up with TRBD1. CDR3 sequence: CASSVTGGGETQYF. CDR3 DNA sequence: TGTGCTAGCAGCGTCACAGGGGGCGGAGAGACCCAGTACTTC. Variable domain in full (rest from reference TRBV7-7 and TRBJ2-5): GAGVSQSPRYKVTKRGQDVTLRCDPISSHATLYWYQQALGQGPEFLTYFNYEAQPDKSGLPSDRFSAERPEGSISTLTIQRTEQRDSAMYRCASSVTGGGETQYFGPGTRLLVL.